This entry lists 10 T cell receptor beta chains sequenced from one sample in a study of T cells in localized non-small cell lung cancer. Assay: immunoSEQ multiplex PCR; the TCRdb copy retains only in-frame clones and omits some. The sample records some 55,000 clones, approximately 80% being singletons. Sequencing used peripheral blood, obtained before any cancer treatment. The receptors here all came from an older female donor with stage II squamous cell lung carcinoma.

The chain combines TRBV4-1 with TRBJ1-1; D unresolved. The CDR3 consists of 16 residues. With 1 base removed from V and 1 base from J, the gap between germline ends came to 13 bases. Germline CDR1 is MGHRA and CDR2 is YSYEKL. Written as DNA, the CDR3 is TGCGCCAGCAGCCAAGGGAGTGGACCCGCGAACACTGAAGCTTTCTTT. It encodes CASSQGSGPANTEAFF.

CDR3 nucleotide sequence: TGCGCCAGCAGCTTGGGGGCGCGAAACACCGGGGAGCTGTTTTTT. Translating it yields CASSLGARNTGELFF. J is TRBJ2-2 and V is TRBV5-1; D is uncertain. The CDR3 sequence is 15 residues long. CDR1 and CDR2 (germline): SGHRS, YFSETQ. The germline V and J ends were trimmed by 0 bases and 2 bases, with 8 bases remaining between them.

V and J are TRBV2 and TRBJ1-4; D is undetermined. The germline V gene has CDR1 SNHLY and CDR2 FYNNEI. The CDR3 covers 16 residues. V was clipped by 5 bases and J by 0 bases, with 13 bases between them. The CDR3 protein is CASSQPARATNEKLFF. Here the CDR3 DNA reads TGTGCCAGCAGTCAACCAGCCCGTGCAACTAATGAAAAACTGTTTTTT.

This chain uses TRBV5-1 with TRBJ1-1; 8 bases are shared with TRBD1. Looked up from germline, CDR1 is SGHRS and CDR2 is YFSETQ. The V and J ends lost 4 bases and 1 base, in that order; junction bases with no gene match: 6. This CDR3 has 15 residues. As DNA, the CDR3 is TGCGCCAGCAGCCCGTTGACAGGGGAGAACACTGAAGCTTTCTTT. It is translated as CASSPLTGENTEAFF. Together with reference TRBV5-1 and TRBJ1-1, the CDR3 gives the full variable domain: KAGVTQTPRYLIKTRGQQVTLSCSPISGHRSVSWYQQTPGQGLQFLFEYFSETQRNKGNFPGRFSGRQFSNSRSEMNVSTLELGDSALYLCASSPLTGENTEAFFGQGTRLTVV.

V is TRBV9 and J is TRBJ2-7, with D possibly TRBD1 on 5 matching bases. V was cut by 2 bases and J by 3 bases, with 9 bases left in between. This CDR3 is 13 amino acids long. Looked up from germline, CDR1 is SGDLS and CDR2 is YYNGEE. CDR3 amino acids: CASSVTDLYEQYF. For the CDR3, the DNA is TGTGCCAGCAGCGTGACAGATCTCTACGAGCAGTACTTC.

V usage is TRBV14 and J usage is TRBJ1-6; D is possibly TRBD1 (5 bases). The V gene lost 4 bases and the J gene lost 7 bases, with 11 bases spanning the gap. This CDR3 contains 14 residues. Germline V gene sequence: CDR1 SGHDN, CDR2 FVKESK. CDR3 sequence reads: CASSRGTGNSPLHF. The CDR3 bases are TGTGCCAGCAGCCGGGGGACGGGGAATTCACCCCTCCACTTT.

The CDR3 reads CASQKTSTDTQYF. DNA for the CDR3: TGTGCCAGCCAGAAGACTAGCACAGATACGCAGTATTTT. The J gene is TRBJ2-3, the V gene TRBV19; D remains ambiguous. This CDR3 comprises 13 residues. The ends were cut back, 9 bases at V and 0 bases at J, with 10 bases in the middle. Per germline, CDR1 LNHDA and CDR2 SQIVND (reference sequence). Looking up the rest from reference TRBV19 and TRBJ2-3 gives the full variable domain: DGGITQSPKYLFRKEGQNVTLSCEQNLNHDAMYWYRQDPGQGLRLIYYSQIVNDFQKGDIAEGYSVSREKKESFPLTVTSAQKNPTAFYLCASQKTSTDTQYFGPGTRLTVL.

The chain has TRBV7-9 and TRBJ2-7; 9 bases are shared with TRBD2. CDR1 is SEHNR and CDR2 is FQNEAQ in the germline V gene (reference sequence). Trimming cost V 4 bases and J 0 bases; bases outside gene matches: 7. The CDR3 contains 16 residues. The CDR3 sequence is CASSSSAGGLSYEQYF. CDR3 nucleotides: TGTGCCAGCAGCTCCTCAGCGGGGGGACTCTCCTACGAGCAGTACTTC.

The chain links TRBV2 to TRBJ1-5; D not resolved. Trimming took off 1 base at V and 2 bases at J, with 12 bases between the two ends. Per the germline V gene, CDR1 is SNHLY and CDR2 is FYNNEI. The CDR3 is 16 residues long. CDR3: CASSEGQVMGNQPQHF. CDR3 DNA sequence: TGTGCCAGCAGTGAAGGGCAAGTGATGGGCAATCAGCCCCAGCATTTT.

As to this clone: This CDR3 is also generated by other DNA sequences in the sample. The CDR3 nucleotides read TGCGCCAGCAGCTTGGTAGCAGGGAACACTGAAGCTTTCTTT. This encodes CASSLVAGNTEAFF. The rearrangement links TRBV5-1 to TRBJ1-1; D remains unclear. Trimming cost V 0 bases and J 1 base, with 7 bases left between them. The CDR3 runs 14 residues. The germline V gene has CDR1 SGHRS and CDR2 YFSETQ. The whole variable domain, filled in from reference TRBV5-1 and TRBJ1-1, reads KAGVTQTPRYLIKTRGQQVTLSCSPISGHRSVSWYQQTPGQGLQFLFEYFSETQRNKGNFPGRFSGRQFSNSRSEMNVSTLELGDSALYLCASSLVAGNTEAFFGQGTRLTVV.